Listed below are T cell receptor beta chains from one sample, sequenced in a study of shared clonotypes between healthy human individuals. Here immunoSEQ multiplex PCR was the method, and the copy in TCRdb shows in-frame clones only, minus some. Of over a million clones detected, around 97% appear once; the ten largest clones hold 1.2%. The sequenced sample was naive CD4+ T cells sorted from blood. The receptor set was obtained from a man aged 30 to 39 in good health. CDR3s include the opening cysteine and the closing phenylalanine or tryptophan. D genes are given only for firm matches. Clone size is shown for a subset of rows, as once, few, many or a class of expanded clone.

v_gene: TRBV10-2
j_gene: TRBJ1-2
abundance: -
d_gene: -
CDR3aa: CASSEYGLYGYTF
CDR3nt: TGCGCCAGCAGTGAGTATGGTCTATATGGCTACACCTTC

v_gene: TRBV28
j_gene: TRBJ2-4
abundance: -
d_gene: TRBD2
CDR3aa: CASTSTPGGIQYF
CDR3nt: TGTGCCAGCACCTCAACCCCGGGGGGTATTCAGTACTTC

v_gene: TRBV6-1
j_gene: TRBJ1-2
abundance: -
d_gene: -
CDR3aa: CASSDVEAGFIYGYTF
CDR3nt: TGTGCCAGCAGTGATGTTGAGGCAGGCTTTATCTATGGCTACACCTTC

v_gene: TRBV27
j_gene: TRBJ2-1
abundance: -
d_gene: TRBD2
CDR3aa: CASSYLTSGQYNEQFF
CDR3nt: TGTGCCAGCAGTTACCTGACTAGCGGGCAATACAATGAGCAGTTCTTC

v_gene: TRBV19
j_gene: TRBJ2-7
abundance: -
d_gene: -
CDR3aa: CASSRNPVYEQYF
CDR3nt: TGTGCCAGTAGTAGGAATCCCGTTTACGAGCAGTACTTC

v_gene: TRBV7-8
j_gene: TRBJ1-4
abundance: -
d_gene: -
CDR3aa: CASSLVTNEKLFF
CDR3nt: TGTGCCAGCAGCTTAGTAACTAATGAAAAACTGTTTTTT

v_gene: TRBV7-2
j_gene: TRBJ2-3
abundance: -
d_gene: TRBD2
CDR3aa: CASSPRRLAGVDTQYF
CDR3nt: TGTGCCAGCAGCCCTAGGCGGCTAGCGGGAGTAGATACGCAGTATTTT

v_gene: TRBV9
j_gene: TRBJ1-2
abundance: -
d_gene: -
CDR3aa: CASSAVTAGTGYTF
CDR3nt: TGTGCCAGCAGCGCCGTGACCGCGGGGACTGGCTACACCTTC

v_gene: TRBV7-2
j_gene: TRBJ1-5
abundance: -
d_gene: -
CDR3aa: CASSFDRNQPQHF
CDR3nt: TGTGCCAGCAGCTTTGACAGAAATCAGCCCCAGCATTTT

v_gene: TRBV7-9
j_gene: TRBJ1-4
abundance: -
d_gene: -
CDR3aa: CASSLSGLGEKLFF
CDR3nt: TGTGCCAGCAGCTTATCGGGCCTGGGTGAAAAACTGTTTTTT

v_gene: TRBV7-9
j_gene: TRBJ2-1
abundance: -
d_gene: -
CDR3aa: CASSSSGTGYNEQFF
CDR3nt: TGTGCCAGCAGCAGTAGCGGCACTGGCTACAATGAGCAGTTCTTC

v_gene: TRBV30
j_gene: TRBJ2-1
abundance: -
d_gene: -
CDR3aa: CAWSVLYEQFF
CDR3nt: TGTGCCTGGAGTGTACTATATGAGCAGTTCTTC

v_gene: TRBV4-1
j_gene: TRBJ2-7
abundance: -
d_gene: TRBD1
CDR3aa: CASSKTGNYEQYF
CDR3nt: TGCGCCAGCAGCAAGACAGGGAACTACGAGCAGTACTTC

v_gene: TRBV27
j_gene: TRBJ1-2
abundance: -
d_gene: -
CDR3aa: CASKVAANYGYTF
CDR3nt: TGTGCCAGCAAAGTGGCGGCGAACTATGGCTACACCTTC

v_gene: TRBV21-1
j_gene: TRBJ2-1
abundance: -
d_gene: -
CDR3aa: CASSQQAGGPYNEQFF
CDR3nt: TGTGCCAGCAGCCAACAGGCAGGGGGCCCCTACAATGAGCAGTTCTTC

v_gene: TRBV19
j_gene: TRBJ2-3
abundance: -
d_gene: -
CDR3aa: CASSSVPDTQYF
CDR3nt: TGTGCCAGTAGTAGTGTCCCAGATACGCAGTATTTT

v_gene: TRBV7-9
j_gene: TRBJ1-5
abundance: -
d_gene: TRBD1
CDR3aa: CASSLGTGHNQPQHF
CDR3nt: TGTGCCAGCAGCTTAGGGACAGGGCACAATCAGCCCCAGCATTTT

v_gene: TRBV14
j_gene: TRBJ2-7
abundance: -
d_gene: -
CDR3aa: CASSQAPGPAYEQYF
CDR3nt: TGTGCCAGCAGCCAAGCACCGGGTCCAGCCTACGAGCAGTACTTC

v_gene: TRBV5-1
j_gene: TRBJ2-2
abundance: -
d_gene: -
CDR3aa: CASSLGDTPRAGELFF
CDR3nt: TGCGCCAGCAGCTTGGGGGACACCCCACGCGCCGGGGAGCTGTTTTTT

v_gene: TRBV28
j_gene: TRBJ2-3
abundance: -
d_gene: TRBD2
CDR3aa: CASSLIGSGADTDTQYF
CDR3nt: TGTGCCAGCAGTTTAATCGGTAGCGGGGCCGACACAGATACGCAGTATTTT

v_gene: TRBV2
j_gene: TRBJ2-5
abundance: -
d_gene: TRBD2
CDR3aa: CASRGEGEETQYF
CDR3nt: TGTGCCAGCAGGGGGGAGGGAGAAGAGACCCAGTACTTC

v_gene: TRBV10-3
j_gene: TRBJ2-1
abundance: -
d_gene: TRBD2
CDR3aa: CAISGVAGGIVNEQFF
CDR3nt: TGTGCCATCTCCGGGGTAGCGGGAGGGATAGTGAATGAGCAGTTCTTC

v_gene: TRBV9
j_gene: TRBJ2-7
abundance: -
d_gene: -
CDR3aa: CASSVAEGYEQYF
CDR3nt: TGTGCCAGCAGCGTAGCGGAGGGATACGAGCAGTACTTC

v_gene: TRBV28
j_gene: TRBJ2-1
abundance: -
d_gene: -
CDR3aa: CASSLNQAHEQFF
CDR3nt: TGTGCCAGCAGTTTGAATCAGGCGCATGAGCAGTTCTTC

v_gene: TRBV7-9
j_gene: TRBJ2-5
abundance: -
d_gene: TRBD1
CDR3aa: CASSLGDRATQETQYF
CDR3nt: TGTGCCAGCAGCTTAGGGGACAGGGCCACTCAAGAGACCCAGTACTTC

v_gene: TRBV19
j_gene: TRBJ1-5
abundance: -
d_gene: -
CDR3aa: CASSITGLGNQPQHF
CDR3nt: TGTGCCAGTAGTATTACAGGGTTGGGCAATCAGCCCCAGCATTTT

v_gene: TRBV5-1
j_gene: TRBJ1-4
abundance: -
d_gene: TRBD1
CDR3aa: CASSTDRGEKLFF
CDR3nt: TGCGCCAGCAGCACTGACAGGGGTGAAAAACTGTTTTTT

v_gene: TRBV19
j_gene: TRBJ2-5
abundance: -
d_gene: -
CDR3aa: CAKDGNRETQYF
CDR3nt: TGTGCCAAAGACGGGAATCGGGAGACCCAGTACTTC

v_gene: TRBV25-1
j_gene: TRBJ2-5
abundance: -
d_gene: TRBD2
CDR3aa: CASSVSSGRAGEETQYF
CDR3nt: TGTGCCAGCAGTGTGTCTAGCGGGAGGGCCGGGGAAGAGACCCAGTACTTC

v_gene: TRBV27
j_gene: TRBJ2-2
abundance: -
d_gene: TRBD1
CDR3aa: CASSSGQGVIGELFF
CDR3nt: TGTGCCAGCAGTTCGGGACAGGGGGTAATCGGGGAGCTGTTTTTT

v_gene: TRBV7-2
j_gene: TRBJ1-2
abundance: -
d_gene: -
CDR3aa: CASSFDSNPYYGYTF
CDR3nt: TGTGCCAGCAGCTTCGACTCCAACCCCTACTATGGCTACACCTTC

v_gene: TRBV19
j_gene: TRBJ1-1
abundance: -
d_gene: TRBD1
CDR3aa: CASSNNRGLEAFF
CDR3nt: TGTGCCAGTAGTAACAACAGGGGGCTTGAAGCTTTCTTT

v_gene: TRBV27
j_gene: TRBJ2-7
abundance: -
d_gene: -
CDR3aa: CASSLRLTNQGSYEQYF
CDR3nt: TGTGCCAGCAGTTTACGACTTACTAATCAAGGATCCTACGAGCAGTACTTC

v_gene: TRBV4-2
j_gene: TRBJ1-1
abundance: once
d_gene: TRBD1
CDR3aa: CASSQVPGQGKNTEAFF
CDR3nt: TGTGCCAGCAGCCAAGTCCCGGGACAGGGGAAGAACACTGAAGCTTTCTTT

v_gene: TRBV15
j_gene: TRBJ2-7
abundance: once
d_gene: -
CDR3aa: CATSREGLSSSEQYF
CDR3nt: TGTGCCACCAGCAGAGAGGGCCTATCGAGTAGTGAGCAGTACTTC

v_gene: TRBV19
j_gene: TRBJ1-1
abundance: -
d_gene: TRBD1
CDR3aa: CASSIRTTGTGDTEAFF
CDR3nt: TGTGCCAGTAGTATTCGAACCACCGGGACAGGGGACACTGAAGCTTTCTTT

v_gene: TRBV7-9
j_gene: TRBJ2-5
abundance: -
d_gene: TRBD2
CDR3aa: CASSSRGLAAQETQYF
CDR3nt: TGTGCCAGCAGCTCAAGAGGACTAGCGGCACAAGAGACCCAGTACTTC

v_gene: TRBV7-3
j_gene: TRBJ1-1
abundance: -
d_gene: -
CDR3aa: CASSPDGIRGGTEAFF
CDR3nt: TGTGCCAGCAGCCCAGACGGGATTCGAGGTGGCACTGAAGCTTTCTTT

v_gene: TRBV5-1
j_gene: TRBJ2-5
abundance: -
d_gene: -
CDR3aa: CASGPGNQETQYF
CDR3nt: TGCGCCAGCGGGCCCGGGAACCAAGAGACCCAGTACTTC

v_gene: TRBV21-1
j_gene: TRBJ2-2
abundance: -
d_gene: -
CDR3aa: CASSKSIANTGELFF
CDR3nt: TGTGCCAGCAGCAAGTCCATCGCGAACACCGGGGAGCTGTTTTTT

v_gene: TRBV18
j_gene: TRBJ2-5
abundance: -
d_gene: -
CDR3aa: CASSLKETQYF
CDR3nt: TGTGCCAGCTCACTCAAAGAGACCCAGTACTTC

v_gene: TRBV1
j_gene: TRBJ2-6
abundance: -
d_gene: -
CDR3aa: CTSPTGTGLEKSGANVLTF
CDR3nt: TGCACCAGCCCCACAGGGACAGGGCTCGAGAAGTCTGGGGCCAACGTCCTGACTTTC

v_gene: TRBV27
j_gene: TRBJ2-2
abundance: -
d_gene: -
CDR3aa: CASSFLGTGELFF
CDR3nt: TGTGCCAGCAGTTTCCTGGGGACCGGGGAGCTGTTTTTT

v_gene: TRBV10-3
j_gene: TRBJ1-3
abundance: -
d_gene: -
CDR3aa: CAISDKGSSGNTIYF
CDR3nt: TGTGCCATCAGTGATAAGGGCAGCTCTGGAAACACCATATATTTT

v_gene: TRBV4-1
j_gene: TRBJ2-1
abundance: -
d_gene: TRBD2
CDR3aa: CASSQVSGRLGEQFF
CDR3nt: TGCGCCAGCAGCCAGGTTAGCGGGAGGTTGGGTGAGCAGTTCTTC

v_gene: TRBV4-3
j_gene: TRBJ2-7
abundance: -
d_gene: TRBD1
CDR3aa: CASRLERGRPYEQYF
CDR3nt: TGCGCCAGCAGACTGGAGAGGGGGCGACCCTACGAGCAGTACTTC

v_gene: TRBV13
j_gene: TRBJ2-7
abundance: -
d_gene: TRBD1
CDR3aa: CASSFYRGAYEQYF
CDR3nt: TGTGCCAGCAGCTTTTACAGGGGGGCCTACGAGCAGTACTTC

v_gene: TRBV2
j_gene: TRBJ2-7
abundance: -
d_gene: TRBD2
CDR3aa: CASTGGDRLAGLYEQYF
CDR3nt: TGTGCCAGCACGGGAGGAGACCGACTAGCGGGACTCTACGAGCAGTACTTC

v_gene: TRBV5-8
j_gene: TRBJ2-7
abundance: -
d_gene: TRBD1
CDR3aa: CASSGGTGAYEQYF
CDR3nt: TGTGCCAGCAGCGGTGGGACAGGGGCCTACGAGCAGTACTTC

v_gene: TRBV19
j_gene: TRBJ2-1
abundance: -
d_gene: -
CDR3aa: CASSTTYNEQFF
CDR3nt: TGTGCCAGTAGTACAACCTACAATGAGCAGTTCTTC

v_gene: TRBV15
j_gene: TRBJ1-2
abundance: -
d_gene: -
CDR3aa: CATSSVKGGYTF
CDR3nt: TGTGCCACCAGCAGCGTAAAGGGCGGCTACACCTTC

v_gene: TRBV29-1
j_gene: TRBJ2-1
abundance: -
d_gene: -
CDR3aa: CSVGVDRYEQFF
CDR3nt: TGCAGCGTTGGCGTCGACAGGTATGAGCAGTTCTTC

v_gene: TRBV19
j_gene: TRBJ2-5
abundance: -
d_gene: TRBD2
CDR3aa: CASSIRREGRRETQYF
CDR3nt: TGTGCCAGTAGTATACGGCGGGAGGGCCGACGAGAGACCCAGTACTTC

v_gene: TRBV5-1
j_gene: TRBJ2-7
abundance: -
d_gene: -
CDR3aa: CASSLEPSSAYEQYF
CDR3nt: TGCGCCAGCAGCTTGGAGCCTAGCTCCGCCTACGAGCAGTACTTC

v_gene: TRBV9
j_gene: TRBJ2-5
abundance: -
d_gene: -
CDR3aa: CASSPRALIGTQYF
CDR3nt: TGTGCCAGCAGCCCCAGGGCTTTGATTGGGACCCAGTACTTC